These 30 T cell receptor beta chains originate from one sample sequenced in a study of T cell clones after liver transplantation. The data were produced by immunoSEQ multiplex PCR, yet TCRdb's version contains in-frame clones alone and is incomplete. This table holds tens of thousands of clones, roughly 90% found once. The sample consisted of CD4+ T cells from blood, taken before liver transplant. Source of these receptors: a human donor who received a liver transplant.

V is TRBV5-8 and J is TRBJ1-2; tentative D call: TRBD1 (5 bases). The germline V gene has CDR1 SGHTS and CDR2 YDEGEE. With 0 bases removed from V and 8 bases from J, the gap between germline ends came to 11 bases. The CDR3 has 13 residues. The CDR3 region is CASSLVRAGGYTF. The CDR3 nucleotides are TGTGCCAGCAGCTTGGTCAGGGCCGGGGGCTACACCTTC.

V and J are TRBV9 and TRBJ2-3; 9 bases line up with TRBD2. The germline V gene has CDR1 SGDLS and CDR2 YYNGEE. This CDR3 has 15 residues. Unmatched junction bases numbered 8, after V lost 2 bases and J lost 7 bases. The chain's CDR3 is CASSVSGSGGNTQYF. Written as DNA, the CDR3 is TGTGCCAGCAGCGTTAGCGGGAGCGGCGGAAATACGCAGTATTTT.

The chain carries TRBV18 and TRBJ1-4; D might be TRBD1 (5 bases). CDR3 length equals 14 residues. Trimming shortened V by 3 bases and J by 7 bases, and 12 bases separated the two germline ends. Germline V CDR1 and CDR2: KGHSH, LQKENI. The CDR3 DNA reads TGTGCCAGCTCACCCTCCACGGGGACTGAAAAACTGTTTTTT. This translates into CASSPSTGTEKLFF. The variable domain in full, with the rest retrieved from reference TRBV18 and TRBJ1-4, is NAGVMQNPRHLVRRRGQEARLRCSPMKGHSHVYWYRQLPEEGLKFMVYLQKENIIDESGMPKERFSAEFPKEGPSILRIQQVVRGDSAAYFCASSPSTGTEKLFFGSGTQLSVL.

The rearrangement uses TRBV9 and TRBJ2-3; a possible D gene is TRBD2 (5 bases). With 8 bases removed from V and 0 bases from J, the gap between germline ends came to 10 bases. The germline CDR1 and CDR2 sequences are SGDLS and YYNGEE. The CDR3 consists of 13 residues. CDR3 protein: CASRGTSTDTQYF. DNA of the CDR3: TGTGCCAGTCGGGGAACGAGCACAGATACGCAGTATTTT.

The chain joins TRBV29-1 to TRBJ2-1; perhaps TRBD1 as D (5 bases). Trimming took off 7 bases at V and 7 bases at J, with 20 bases between the two ends. This CDR3 is 14 amino acids long. Germline V gene data show CDR1 as SQVTM and CDR2 as ANQGSEA. Here the CDR3 reads CSAIWGGKPNEQFF. The CDR3 nucleotides read TGCAGCGCCATTTGGGGCGGTAAGCCTAATGAGCAGTTCTTC.

The chain uses TRBV14 and TRBJ2-1, with D unclear. Germline CDR1 and CDR2: SGHDN and FVKESK. This CDR3 region has 15 residues. V lost 4 bases to trimming and J lost 4 bases, with 14 bases between them. In DNA form, the CDR3 reads TGTGCCAGCAGCCTTACTACCACCATTTACAATGAGCAGTTCTTC. Amino acids: CASSLTTTIYNEQFF.

The V call is TRBV7-6, the J call TRBJ1-4; D unresolved. The CDR3 contains 12 residues. Trimming stripped 4 bases from V and 7 bases from J, with 7 bases between. Germline assignment: CDR1 SGHVS and CDR2 FNYEAQ. CDR3 sequence reads: CASSSETEKLFF. In DNA form, the CDR3 reads TGTGCCAGCAGCTCGGAGACTGAAAAACTGTTTTTT.

The gene calls are TRBV7-9 and TRBJ1-2; 8 bases map to TRBD1. Germline loops: CDR1 SEHNR, CDR2 FQNEAQ (reference sequence). The CDR3 runs to 15 residues. The V and J ends lost 5 bases and 6 bases, in that order; junction bases with no gene match: 11. The CDR3 sequence is CASSALVRGQDGYTF. CDR3 nucleotide sequence: TGTGCCAGCAGCGCGCTCGTCAGGGGGCAGGATGGCTACACCTTC.

J is TRBJ1-4 and V is TRBV7-9; weak D call: TRBD1 (6 bases). V was shortened by 4 bases and J by 6 bases, with 18 bases between the two germline ends. In germline, CDR1 is SEHNR, CDR2 FQNEAQ (reference sequence). The CDR3 spans 16 residues. This CDR3 is CASSSPTGFEDEKLFF. The CDR3 DNA follows: TGTGCCAGCAGCTCGCCAACAGGGTTTGAGGATGAAAAACTGTTTTTT.

This chain links TRBV6-1 with TRBJ2-2; 10 bases are shared with TRBD1. Germline CDR1 reads MNHNS; CDR2 reads SASEGT. Losses at the gene ends were 5 bases for V and 4 bases for J; bases not matched to a gene: 4. The CDR3 is 15 amino acids. The CDR3 DNA follows: TGTGCCAGCAGTTCCCGGACAGGGGGCACCGGGGAGCTGTTTTTT. Translated, it gives CASSSRTGGTGELFF.

This chain connects TRBV5-1 to TRBJ2-1, with 13 nucleotides matching TRBD2. CDR1 and CDR2 (germline): SGHRS, YFSETQ. The CDR3 runs 15 residues. The V gene end was trimmed by 3 bases and the J gene end by 9 bases; junction bases not matched to a gene: 6. CDR3 coding DNA: TGCGCCAGCAGCTCTGGACTAGCGGGAGTAGGTGAGCAGTTCTTC. It encodes CASSSGLAGVGEQFF.

The rearrangement links TRBV29-1 to TRBJ2-7, with TRBD2 matching 15 bases. V shed 4 bases and J 8 bases; nucleotides not matched to a gene: 18. Germline V gene data show CDR1 as SQVTM and CDR2 as ANQGSEA. The CDR3 runs to 18 residues. As DNA, the CDR3 is TGCAGCGTTGTTTCGGGGCACGGAGGACTAGCGGGAGGGATCCAGCAGTACTTC. Protein sequence: CSVVSGHGGLAGGIQQYF.

The rearrangement joins TRBV7-6 to TRBJ2-3, with 7 positions matching TRBD1. The CDR3 spans 17 residues. From germline, CDR1 is SGHVS and CDR2 FNYEAQ. V lost 1 base, J lost 0 bases, and 7 bases stayed unmatched. CDR3: CASSLGRGGFSTDTQYF. CDR3 nucleotide sequence: TGTGCCAGCAGCTTAGGAAGAGGGGGCTTCAGCACAGATACGCAGTATTTT.

The chain has TRBV7-3 and TRBJ2-1; 8 bases map to TRBD2. With V trimmed by 3 bases and J by 0 bases, 1 base remained unmatched. This CDR3 has 15 amino acids. CDR1 is SGHTA and CDR2 is FQGTGA in the germline V gene. CDR3 nucleotides: TGTGCCAGCAGCTTTCGGGAGGGCTCCTACAATGAGCAGTTCTTC. Protein: CASSFREGSYNEQFF.

The gene calls are TRBV7-2 and TRBJ2-7; the match to TRBD2 covers 9 bases. The CDR3 totals 16 residues. The junction had 5 bases not matched to a gene; V was cut back by 1 base and J by 1 base. Looked up from germline, CDR1 is SGHTA and CDR2 is FQGNSA. CDR3 amino acids: CASSLGLAGVSYEQYF. CDR3 sequence (DNA): TGTGCCAGCAGCTTAGGCTTAGCGGGAGTATCCTACGAGCAGTACTTC.

The chain has TRBV5-1 and TRBJ2-7; D remains unclear. The germline V gene encodes CDR1 SGHRS and CDR2 YFSETQ. Trimming took 0 bases from V and 6 from J, leaving 13 bases between them. The CDR3 covers 14 residues. The CDR3 protein is CASSLGLGKVEQYF. The CDR3, as DNA: TGCGCCAGCAGCTTGGGGCTGGGCAAAGTCGAGCAGTACTTC.

The V gene is TRBV11-2, the J gene TRBJ2-3, with 7 bases identical to TRBD2. Germline values: CDR1 SGHAT, CDR2 FQNNGV. V gave up 5 bases and J gave up 10 bases; unmatched junction bases: 15. The CDR3 covers 15 residues. The CDR3 reads CASSAQAILAIAQYF. The CDR3 coding sequence is TGTGCCAGCAGCGCCCAAGCCATACTAGCGATTGCGCAGTATTTT.

V usage is TRBV9 and J usage is TRBJ1-2; D gene ambiguous. Trimming removed 0 bases from V and 0 bases from J, with 15 bases in between. Germline lookup yields CDR1 SGDLS and CDR2 YYNGEE. The CDR3 contains 17 residues. Here the CDR3 reads CASSVVSAASANYGYTF. CDR3 sequence (DNA): TGTGCCAGCAGCGTAGTGAGCGCTGCGTCCGCTAACTATGGCTACACCTTC.

The table lists this clone with a few counts. The rearrangement joins TRBV10-1 to TRBJ1-1, with D tentatively TRBD1 (5 bases). Trimming took off 5 bases at V and 10 bases at J, with 14 bases between the two ends. In germline, CDR1 is WNHNN, CDR2 SYGVQD (reference sequence). The CDR3 spans 12 residues. CDR3 bases: TGCGCCAGCAGTCCTGGATCCGGGGGAGCTTTCTTT. Its translation: CASSPGSGGAFF.

V and J are TRBV4-3 and TRBJ2-3; TRBD1 aligns across 9 bases. This CDR3 comprises 14 residues. Germline CDR1 reads LGHNA; CDR2 reads YSLEER. Germline trimming cut 3 bases from V and 5 bases from J; bases unmatched to any gene: 3. The CDR3 here is CASSHGTGLDTQYF. The CDR3 DNA reads as TGCGCCAGCAGCCATGGGACAGGGTTAGATACGCAGTATTTT.

The gene calls are TRBV28 and TRBJ1-5, with 9 bases identical to TRBD1. Germline CDR1 reads MDHEN; CDR2 reads SYDVKM. Trimming removed 6 bases from V and 4 bases from J; junction bases left unmatched: 4. This CDR3 is built from 14 residues. This CDR3 reads CASRRTGANQPQHF. The CDR3 nucleotides read TGTGCCAGCAGAAGGACAGGGGCTAATCAGCCCCAGCATTTT.

The sample holds a few counts of this clone. The genes are TRBV5-6 and TRBJ2-5; D is perhaps TRBD2 (6 bases). The CDR3 consists of 14 residues. Trimming stripped 4 bases from V and 10 bases from J, with 20 bases between. From germline, CDR1 is SGHDT and CDR2 YYEEEE. The CDR3 is CASSGSTSSTHQYF. CDR3 coding DNA: TGTGCCAGCAGCGGCTCGACTAGTTCTACCCACCAGTACTTC.

This chain connects TRBV7-9 to TRBJ2-3; possible D gene TRBD2, 5 bases. The CDR3 has 15 amino acids. Trimming pared 6 bases from V and 4 bases from J, leaving 17 bases between. CDR1 is SEHNR, CDR2 FQNEAQ, per germline (reference sequence). CDR3 in DNA: TGTGCCAGCAGTCCCGCTAGCAGTCCCCCAGATACGCAGTATTTT. It encodes CASSPASSPPDTQYF.

This chain connects TRBV5-4 to TRBJ2-7; tentative D call: TRBD1 (6 bases). This CDR3 is built from 16 residues. V was shortened by 0 bases and J by 1 base, with 14 bases between the two germline ends. In germline, CDR1 is SGHNT, CDR2 YYREEE (reference sequence). Here the CDR3 reads CASSLASVRGSYEQYF. The CDR3 region has the DNA TGTGCCAGCAGCTTGGCCTCGGTCAGGGGATCCTACGAGCAGTACTTC.

The chain employs TRBV4-2 and TRBJ2-1; 13 bases fit TRBD2. The CDR3 length is 16 residues. The V and J ends lost 4 bases and 7 bases, in that order; junction bases with no gene match: 7. CDR1 and CDR2 from the germline V gene are LGHNA and YNFKEQ. The CDR3 bases are TGTGCCAGCAGCCGCGGGACTAGCGGGAAGGGGAATGAGCAGTTCTTC. Amino acids: CASSRGTSGKGNEQFF.

V is TRBV19 and J is TRBJ2-2; D is tentatively TRBD1 or TRBD2 (6 bases each). Trimming left V 3 bases short and J 5 bases short, with 13 bases between. Germline values: CDR1 LNHDA, CDR2 SQIVND (reference sequence). The CDR3 contains 15 residues. The CDR3: CASSMRQEGTGELFF. In nucleotides, the CDR3 is TGTGCCAGTAGTATGCGACAGGAGGGGACCGGGGAGCTGTTTTTT.

V is TRBV7-2 and J is TRBJ2-1, with TRBD2 identical over 9 bases. Per the germline V gene, CDR1 is SGHTA and CDR2 is FQGNSA. The V segment lost 0 bases and the J segment 6 bases; nucleotides outside the gene matches: 3. This CDR3 is 15 amino acids long. The CDR3: CASSLASGSFNEQFF. CDR3 DNA sequence: TGTGCCAGCAGCTTAGCTAGCGGGAGCTTCAATGAGCAGTTCTTC.

V gene TRBV7-8 combines with J gene TRBJ2-1; D is tentatively TRBD1 or TRBD2 (5 bases each). V dropped 4 bases and J dropped 4 bases, with 14 bases sitting between them. The CDR3 has 15 residues. The germline gives CDR1 SGHVS, CDR2 FQNEAQ. CDR3 sequence: CASSSGALGYNEQFF. Here the CDR3 DNA reads TGTGCCAGCAGCTCCGGGGCCCTGGGATACAATGAGCAGTTCTTC.

V is TRBV19 and J is TRBJ1-5; no clear D gene. The CDR3 consists of 12 residues. Looked up from germline, CDR1 is LNHDA and CDR2 is SQIVND (reference sequence). Trimming removed 8 bases from V and 4 bases from J, with 9 bases in between. The CDR3 protein is CASERANQPQHF. CDR3 DNA: TGTGCCAGTGAGCGGGCGAATCAGCCCCAGCATTTT.

The chain combines TRBV5-6 with TRBJ1-5; 8 bases match TRBD1. Germline CDR1 and CDR2: SGHDT and YYEEEE. V trimming: 5 bases; J trimming: 0 bases; junction bases outside the gene matches: 4. This CDR3 is built from 15 residues. The CDR3 region has the DNA TGTGCCAGCAGACTTGGACAGGGTAGCAATCAGCCCCAGCATTTT. It codes for CASRLGQGSNQPQHF.